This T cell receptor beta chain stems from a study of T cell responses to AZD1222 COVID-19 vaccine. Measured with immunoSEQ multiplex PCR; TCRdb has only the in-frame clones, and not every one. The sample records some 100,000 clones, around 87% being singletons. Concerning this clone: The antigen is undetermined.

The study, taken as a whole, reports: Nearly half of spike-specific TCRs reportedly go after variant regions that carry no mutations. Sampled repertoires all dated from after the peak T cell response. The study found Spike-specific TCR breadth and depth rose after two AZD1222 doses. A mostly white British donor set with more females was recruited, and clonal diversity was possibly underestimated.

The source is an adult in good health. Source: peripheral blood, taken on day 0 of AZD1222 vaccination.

This chain's CDR3 is CASSLGRTGFAPSSQHF. CDR3 in DNA: TGTGCCAGCAGCTTAGGACGGACTGGTTTCGCTCCTTCGTCCCAGCATTTT. The genes are TRBV7-8 and TRBJ1-5; no clear D. V shed 1 base and J shed 11 bases, with 24 bases lying between them. Germline lookup yields CDR1 SGHVS and CDR2 FQNEAQ. The CDR3 covers 17 residues.